Each of the 12 T cell receptor beta chains below was sequenced from the same sample in a study of metastatic and nonmetastatic thyroid tumors. From the PCR reads, TCRdb re-called clones with MiXCR. The table shows over 9,000 clones, with roughly 12% occurring only once. No patient received treatment before thyroid surgery. Material: blood. The source of these receptors is a female donor with papillary thyroid cancer or a benign thyroid nodule (not recorded which). Some clones in this sample may be carry-over from other donors' samples.

This clone occurred many times. This sequence joins TRBV7-2 and TRBJ1-4; D gene unclear. Germline V lookup: CDR1 SGHTA, CDR2 FQGNSA. V lost 0 bases and J 1 base, leaving 6 bases between the germline ends. This CDR3 region has 15 residues. The CDR3 DNA reads as TGTGCCAGCAGCTTAGCCGGGGTAACTAATGAAAAACTGTTTTTT. This encodes CASSLAGVTNEKLFF. The complete variable domain, with remaining parts taken from reference TRBV7-2 and TRBJ1-4, reads GAGVSQSPSNKVTEKGKDVELRCDPISGHTALYWYRQSLGQGLEFLIYFQGNSAPDKSGLPSDRFSAERTGGSVSTLTIQRTQQEDSAVYLCASSLAGVTNEKLFFGSGTQLSVL.

There are many counts of this clone. This chain uses TRBV5-1 with TRBJ1-4; TRBD1 is a possible D gene (6 bases). Trimming removed 4 bases from V and 4 bases from J, with 17 bases in between. Germline V gene sequence: CDR1 SGHRS, CDR2 YFSETQ. The CDR3 covers 16 residues. This CDR3 reads CASSPGGGLYNEKLFF. CDR3 nucleotides: TGCGCCAGCAGCCCCGGGGGGGGGCTCTATAATGAAAAACTGTTTTTT.

This clone has ten or more counts. A much larger clone differs by one base, so this may be a read error. The V gene is TRBV7-2, the J gene TRBJ2-5, with 7 positions matching TRBD1. Per germline, CDR1 SGHTA and CDR2 FQGNSA. The CDR3 contains 17 residues. V lost 5 bases and J lost 4; bases outside the gene matches: 16. CDR3: CASSLEAHYRGSETQYF. As DNA, the CDR3 is TGTGCCAGCAGCCTCGAGGCACACTACAGGGGTTCAGAGACCCAGTACTTC. Based on the CDR3 plus reference TRBV7-2 and TRBJ2-5, the full variable domain is GAGVSQSPSNKVTEKGKDVELRCDPISGHTALYWYRQSLGQGLEFLIYFQGNSAPDKSGLPSDRFSAERTGGSVSTLTIQRTQQEDSAVYLCASSLEAHYRGSETQYFGPGTRLLVL.

This clone was seen ten or more times. J is TRBJ2-1 and V is TRBV5-6; D call uncertain. Per the germline V gene, CDR1 is SGHDT and CDR2 is YYEEEE. The CDR3 is 13 residues long. V lost 0 bases and J lost 8, with 9 bases in between. The CDR3 sequence: CASSLGPIDEQFF. The CDR3 bases are TGTGCCAGCAGCTTGGGGCCGATTGATGAGCAGTTCTTC.

This clone occurred many times. This sequence joins TRBV19 and TRBJ1-1, with D possibly being TRBD1 (6 bases). The germline V and J ends were trimmed by 0 bases and 6 bases, with 14 bases remaining between them. The germline CDR1 and CDR2 sequences are LNHDA and SQIVND (reference sequence). The CDR3 runs to 15 residues. The CDR3 DNA reads as TGTGCCAGTAGTATAGATCCCGGGGGCGCGGCTGAAGCTTTCTTT. Its protein is CASSIDPGGAAEAFF.

This clone was counted ten times or more. The chain couples TRBV13 to TRBJ1-2; D might be TRBD1 (6 bases). This CDR3 is 14 amino acids long. V was clipped by 0 bases and J by 8 bases, with 13 bases between them. CDR1 is PRHDT and CDR2 is FYEKMQ in the germline V gene (reference sequence). In DNA, the CDR3 is TGTGCCAGCAGCTTAGGCAGGGGTGGGCTCGGCTACACCTTC. Translated: CASSLGRGGLGYTF.

This clone was observed at least ten times. At one end, the junction sequence differs from germline, possibly due to a read error. The J gene is TRBJ1-2, the V gene TRBV2; 7 bases match TRBD1. There are 12 residues in the CDR3. Germline-derived CDR1 and CDR2 are SNHLY and FYNNEI. The CDR3 region has the DNA TGTGCCAGCTCCGGGACAGCCTATGTCTACACCTTC. Its translation: CASSGTAYVYTF.

This clone occurred many times. For the CDR3, the DNA is TGCGCCAGCAGCGACGGGTTTGACTATGGCTACACCTTC. Encoded protein: CASSDGFDYGYTF. The rearrangement joins TRBV5-1 to TRBJ1-2; D remains ambiguous. The CDR3 contains 13 residues. Germline CDR1 and CDR2: SGHRS and YFSETQ. Trimming removed 4 bases from V and 3 bases from J, with 10 bases in between.

By frequency in the sample, this clone is medium-sized. The V call is TRBV30, the J call TRBJ2-7; D gene unclear. This CDR3 has 12 residues. CDR1 is GTSNPN and CDR2 is SVGIG in the germline V gene (reference sequence). V lost 0 bases to trimming and J lost 6 bases, with 9 bases between them. CDR3 nucleotides: TGTGCCTGGAGTGTACGAAGCCTCGAGCAGTACTTC. It specifies CAWSVRSLEQYF.

The V and J genes are TRBV28 and TRBJ1-1; the D gene is possibly TRBD1 (6 bases). The CDR3 runs to 14 residues. Germline CDR1 MDHEN, CDR2 SYDVKM. Trimming took 0 bases from V and 2 from J, leaving 7 bases between them. DNA for the CDR3: TGTGCCAGCAGTTTATGGGGGGGCAACACTGAAGCTTTCTTT. Translated, it gives CASSLWGGNTEAFF.

V is TRBV5-1 and J is TRBJ2-1, with D possibly TRBD2 on 6 matching bases. The ends were cut back, 1 base at V and 4 bases at J, with 15 bases in the middle. CDR1 and CDR2 from the germline V gene are SGHRS and YFSETQ. The CDR3 covers 16 residues. CDR3 DNA: TGCGCCAGCAGCTTGCGTCGGGAGATGTGGTACAATGAGCAGTTCTTC. It translates to CASSLRREMWYNEQFF.

This chain's CDR3 is CASSPVGNTGELFF. The CDR3 DNA follows: TGTGCCAGCTCTCCGGTGGGGAACACCGGGGAGCTGTTTTTT. This chain joins TRBV6-2 or TRBV6-3 and TRBJ2-2; D call uncertain. The CDR3 is 14 amino acids. The V end lost 8 bases, the J end lost 1 base, and 11 bases lay between the germline ends. Looked up from germline, CDR1 is MNHEY and CDR2 is SVGEGT.